Listed here is a single T cell receptor (beta chain). What it binds is not known. TCRdb keeps only in-frame clones here, not all; method: immunoSEQ multiplex PCR. The profile covers 25,000 or so clones, with 75% to 90% appearing a single time and roughly 14% taken by the ten largest. This record belongs to a study of T cells in localized non-small cell lung cancer. Study outcomes and limitations: Median about 56 top-100 tumor clones were shared with paired adjacent lung. Only one tumor region went through sequencing, so heterogeneity may still be there.

The input for sequencing was peripheral blood, taken before any cancer treatment. The receptor comes from a female donor aged 60 or older with stage I lung adenocarcinoma.

The CDR3 region has the DNA TGCGCCAGCAGCAGGACAGGGGCCCTCACAGATACGCAGTATTTT. Amino acid sequence: CASSRTGALTDTQYF. This chain joins TRBV5-1 and TRBJ2-3, with 9 bases aligning to TRBD1. The germline V gene encodes CDR1 SGHRS and CDR2 YFSETQ. Unmatched junction bases numbered 5, after V lost 4 bases and J lost 2 bases. This CDR3 is built from 15 residues.